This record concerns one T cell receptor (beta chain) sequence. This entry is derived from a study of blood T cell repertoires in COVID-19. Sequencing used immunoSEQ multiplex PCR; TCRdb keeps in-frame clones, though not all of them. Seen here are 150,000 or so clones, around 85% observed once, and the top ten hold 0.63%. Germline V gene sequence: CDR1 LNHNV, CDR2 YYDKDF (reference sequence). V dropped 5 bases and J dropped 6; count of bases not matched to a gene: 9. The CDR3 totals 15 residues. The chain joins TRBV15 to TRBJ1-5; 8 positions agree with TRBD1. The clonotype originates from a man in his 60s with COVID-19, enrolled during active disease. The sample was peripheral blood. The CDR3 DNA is TGTGCCACCAGCCAAGGACAGGGAGGGATTCAGCCCCAGCATTTT. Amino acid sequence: CATSQGQGGIQPQHF.